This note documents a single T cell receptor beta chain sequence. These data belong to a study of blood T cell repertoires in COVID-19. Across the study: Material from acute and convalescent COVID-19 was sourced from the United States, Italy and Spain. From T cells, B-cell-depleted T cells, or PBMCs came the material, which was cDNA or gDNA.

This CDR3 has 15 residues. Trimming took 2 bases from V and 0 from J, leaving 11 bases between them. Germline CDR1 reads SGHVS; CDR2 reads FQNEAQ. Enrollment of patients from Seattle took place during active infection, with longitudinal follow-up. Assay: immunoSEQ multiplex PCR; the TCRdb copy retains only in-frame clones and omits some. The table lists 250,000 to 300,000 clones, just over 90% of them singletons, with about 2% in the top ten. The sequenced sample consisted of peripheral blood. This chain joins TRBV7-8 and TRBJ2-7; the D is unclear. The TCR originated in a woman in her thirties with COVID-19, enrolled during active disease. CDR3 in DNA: TGTGCCAGCAGCTTAATTGGAGCGAGCTCCTACGAGCAGTACTTC. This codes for CASSLIGASSYEQYF.